Below are 23 T cell receptor beta chains sequenced from a single sample in a study of blood T cell repertoires in COVID-19. Sequencing used immunoSEQ multiplex PCR; TCRdb keeps in-frame clones, though not all of them. The top ten clones hold around 2% of a sample with about 360,000 clones, approximately 86% of them seen once. The sequenced material came from PBMCs or T cells enriched from blood (not recorded which). The receptors were gathered from a woman in her thirties or forties with acute COVID-19.

The genes are TRBV5-6 and TRBJ2-3, with 9 bases fitting TRBD2. The J segment lost 3 bases and the V segment lost 4 bases, leaving 6 bases of the junction unmatched. This CDR3 contains 15 residues. The germline gives CDR1 SGHDT, CDR2 YYEEEE. For the CDR3, the DNA is TGTGCCAGCAGCCCCCTCAGCGGGGGGACAGATACGCAGTATTTT. Translated, it gives CASSPLSGGTDTQYF.

The gene calls are TRBV19 and TRBJ2-5; 12 positions match TRBD2. Germline CDR1 reads LNHDA; CDR2 reads SQIVND (reference sequence). This CDR3 spans 15 amino acids. Unmatched junction bases numbered 8, after V lost 5 bases and J lost 7 bases. This CDR3 is CASSVTSGGYGTQYF. Here the CDR3 DNA reads TGTGCCAGTAGTGTCACTAGCGGGGGGTATGGGACCCAGTACTTC.

The chain joins TRBV9 to TRBJ1-6; TRBD1 aligns across 8 bases. Germline loops: CDR1 SGDLS, CDR2 YYNGEE. The CDR3 has 16 residues. V gave up 3 bases and J gave up 10 bases; unmatched junction bases: 12. The CDR3 sequence is CASSGGPDRGNSPLHF. The CDR3 bases are TGTGCCAGCAGCGGGGGCCCCGACAGGGGTAACTCACCCCTCCACTTT.

The V and J genes are TRBV27 and TRBJ1-2; no reliable D call. Trimming removed 2 bases at V and 3 bases at J, with 10 bases between. CDR1 and CDR2 from the germline V gene are MNHEY and SMNVEV (reference sequence). The CDR3 contains 14 residues. CDR3 region: CASSLDPLDYGYTF. The CDR3 bases are TGTGCCAGCAGTTTAGACCCCCTAGACTATGGCTACACCTTC.

CDR3: CASSYSTGANYGYTF. CDR3 DNA sequence: TGTGCCAGCAGTTACTCGACAGGGGCTAACTATGGCTACACCTTC. The gene calls are TRBV6-5 and TRBJ1-2; 8 nucleotides agree with TRBD1. The CDR3 covers 15 residues. In germline, CDR1 is MNHEY, CDR2 SVGAGI. The V segment lost 0 bases and the J segment 0 bases; nucleotides outside the gene matches: 0.

The chain couples TRBV5-1 to TRBJ2-3; unclear D gene. CDR1 SGHRS and CDR2 YFSETQ come from the germline V gene. The V end was cut by 1 base, the J end by 0 bases, with 12 bases between. This CDR3 is 16 amino acids long. CDR3 DNA sequence: TGCGCCAGCAGCTTGACTGGAGATGCTAGCACAGATACGCAGTATTTT. It translates to CASSLTGDASTDTQYF.

The chain couples TRBV18 to TRBJ2-7, with TRBD1 matching over 9 bases. There are 15 residues in the CDR3. CDR1 is KGHSH, CDR2 LQKENI, per germline. The V segment lost 1 base and the J segment 6 bases; nucleotides outside the gene matches: 7. As DNA, the CDR3 is TGTGCCAGCTCACCACGGGGACAGGGAGGGGTCGAGCAGTACTTC. Translated, it gives CASSPRGQGGVEQYF.

The rearrangement uses TRBV24-1 and TRBJ2-2, with D tentatively TRBD1 (6 bases). Germline assignment: CDR1 KGHDR and CDR2 SFDVKD. The CDR3 consists of 15 residues. The V gene lost 2 bases and the J gene lost 3 bases, with 9 bases spanning the gap. CDR3 DNA: TGTGCCACCAGTGATTCTACAGGGTACACCGGGGAGCTGTTTTTT. Its protein is CATSDSTGYTGELFF.

The chain is built from TRBV19 and TRBJ1-1; TRBD1 aligns across 9 bases. J was trimmed by 10 bases and V by 5 bases; bases with no gene match: 11. CDR3 length equals 14 residues. The germline gives CDR1 LNHDA, CDR2 SQIVND (reference sequence). The CDR3 DNA is TGTGCCAGTAGTCTCGGGGACAGGGCGGCCGCAGCTTTCTTT. It specifies CASSLGDRAAAAFF.

This clone was detected once. The chain couples TRBV5-1 to TRBJ1-4; 8 bases match TRBD1. CDR3 size: 14 residues. Germline V lookup: CDR1 SGHRS, CDR2 YFSETQ. J lost 8 bases, V lost 4 bases, and 7 bases had no gene match. The CDR3 DNA is TGCGCCAGCAGCGAACGGACAGGGACCGAAAAACTGTTTTTT. This sequence encodes CASSERTGTEKLFF. The complete variable domain, with remaining parts taken from reference TRBV5-1 and TRBJ1-4, reads KAGVTQTPRYLIKTRGQQVTLSCSPISGHRSVSWYQQTPGQGLQFLFEYFSETQRNKGNFPGRFSGRQFSNSRSEMNVSTLELGDSALYLCASSERTGTEKLFFGSGTQLSVL.

In DNA, the CDR3 is TGCGCCAGCAGCTTCGGTTATGGGGGACTCTCTGGAAACACCATATATTTT. Translated: CASSFGYGGLSGNTIYF. The chain recombines TRBV5-1 with TRBJ1-3, with a weak D call TRBD1 (5 bases). Germline V gene lookup returns CDR1 SGHRS and CDR2 YFSETQ. The length of the CDR3 is 17 residues. Trimming shortened V by 2 bases and J by 0 bases, and 15 bases separated the two germline ends.

This clone was observed a handful of times. CDR3 bases: TGTGCCTGGAGCCTGTCGACTGGACAGTTTCTGACCCAGCATTTT. It yields the protein CAWSLSTGQFLTQHF. The chain carries TRBV30 and TRBJ1-5; D may be TRBD1 (6 bases). CDR1 and CDR2 (germline): GTSNPN, SVGIG (reference sequence). V lost 3 bases to trimming and J lost 11 bases, with 23 bases between them. CDR3 size: 15 residues.

This clone was seen just once. V usage is TRBV13 and J usage is TRBJ1-2; D is perhaps TRBD1 (6 bases). Germline CDR1 and CDR2: PRHDT and FYEKMQ (reference sequence). The length of the CDR3 is 14 residues. V lost 5 bases and J 11 bases, leaving 21 bases between the germline ends. CDR3 bases: TGTGCCAGCAGCCGCGGGGGGCCTGACCGTTCTTACACCTTC. It codes for CASSRGGPDRSYTF. The full variable domain, in which reference TRBV13 and TRBJ1-2 provide the parts outside the CDR3, is AAGVIQSPRHLIKEKRETATLKCYPIPRHDTVYWYQQGPGQDPQFLISFYEKMQSDKGSIPDRFSAQQFSDYHSELNMSSLELGDSALYFCASSRGGPDRSYTFGSGTRLTVV.

In DNA form, the CDR3 reads TGTGCCAGCAGCCGCGCAAATGAGCAGTTCTTC. It specifies CASSRANEQFF. The chain joins TRBV3-1 (or the pseudogene TRBV3-2) to TRBJ2-1; unclear D gene. Germline assignment: CDR1 LGHDT and CDR2 YNNKEL (reference sequence). CDR3 length equals 11 residues. V was pared by 4 bases and J by 7 bases, with 5 bases between.

This clone was seen once. The chain couples TRBV9 to TRBJ2-7; 9 nucleotides agree with TRBD1. The V gene end was trimmed by 3 bases and the J gene end by 5 bases; junction bases not matched to a gene: 12. Germline V gives CDR1 SGDLS, CDR2 YYNGEE. The CDR3 loop spans 16 amino acids. The CDR3 sequence: CASSAPLGTGTNEQYF. The CDR3 DNA sequence: TGTGCCAGCAGCGCCCCCCTCGGGACAGGGACCAACGAGCAGTACTTC.

The gene calls are TRBV7-9 and TRBJ1-1; no definite D call. With 3 bases removed from V and 3 bases from J, the gap between germline ends came to 17 bases. Germline assignment: CDR1 SEHNR and CDR2 FQNEAQ (reference sequence). The CDR3 spans 16 residues. This chain's CDR3 is CASSLGDTRRHTEAFF. The DNA of the CDR3 is TGTGCCAGCAGCTTGGGAGACACACGACGACACACTGAAGCTTTCTTT. The variable domain in full, with the rest retrieved from reference TRBV7-9 and TRBJ1-1, is DTGVSQNPRHKITKRGQNVTFRCDPISEHNRLYWYRQTLGQGPEFLTYFQNEAQLEKSRLLSDRFSAERPKGSFSTLEIQRTEQGDSAMYLCASSLGDTRRHTEAFFGQGTRLTVV.

This CDR3 is CASSLAPPGTEAFF. DNA for the CDR3: TGTGCCAGCAGCTTAGCCCCTCCCGGCACTGAAGCTTTCTTT. V gene TRBV7-9 combines with J gene TRBJ1-1; no definite D call. Trimming removed 0 bases from V and 4 bases from J, with 9 bases in between. CDR3 length: 14 residues. Germline V CDR1 and CDR2: SEHNR, FQNEAQ (reference sequence).

V usage is TRBV3-1 (or the pseudogene TRBV3-2) and J usage is TRBJ1-3; D unresolved. V gave up 0 bases and J gave up 9 bases, with 9 bases separating them. The CDR3 is 13 amino acids. Germline-derived CDR1 and CDR2 are LGHDT and YNNKEL (reference sequence). This CDR3 reads CASSQDWRGTIYF. In nucleotides, the CDR3 is TGTGCCAGCAGCCAAGATTGGCGCGGCACCATATATTTT.

The chain carries TRBV5-4 and TRBJ1-1; possible D gene TRBD1, 5 bases. This CDR3 is built from 14 residues. The V end lost 2 bases, the J end lost 10 bases, and 18 bases lay between the germline ends. Germline CDR1 SGHNT, CDR2 YYREEE (reference sequence). In DNA form, the CDR3 reads TGTGCCAGCAGCTTTCAGGGTTATCTCCTCGGAGCTTTCTTT. Amino acid sequence: CASSFQGYLLGAFF. The whole variable domain, remainder taken from reference TRBV5-4 and TRBJ1-1, is ETGVTQSPTHLIKTRGQQVTLRCSSQSGHNTVSWYQQALGQGPQFIFQYYREEENGRGNFPPRFSGLQFPNYSSELNVNALELDDSALYLCASSFQGYLLGAFFGQGTRLTVV.

This chain uses TRBV2 with TRBJ2-7; no firm D call. This CDR3 comprises 15 residues. CDR1 and CDR2 from the germline V gene are SNHLY and FYNNEI. The V and J ends lost 0 bases and 3 bases respectively, with 12 bases between them. CDR3 amino acids: CASSEAPRPDYEQYF. CDR3 DNA: TGTGCCAGCAGTGAAGCCCCTAGGCCAGACTACGAGCAGTACTTC.

This chain uses TRBV19 with TRBJ1-2, with 10 bases lining up with TRBD1. The V gene's germline CDR1 is LNHDA and CDR2 SQIVND (reference sequence). The V segment lost 9 bases and the J segment 4 bases; nucleotides outside the gene matches: 2. CDR3 length: 12 residues. CDR3 sequence reads: CASRTGGYGYTF. As DNA, the CDR3 is TGTGCCAGCCGGACAGGGGGCTATGGCTACACCTTC.

This clone was picked up one time. The chain combines TRBV15 with TRBJ1-2, with 11 nucleotides matching TRBD1. Trimming at V came to 2 bases and at J to 4 bases, leaving 6 bases not matched to a gene. The length of the CDR3 is 16 residues. CDR1 LNHNV and CDR2 YYDKDF come from the germline V gene (reference sequence). The CDR3 sequence: CATSRPGQGEFYGYTF. CDR3 nucleotides: TGTGCCACCAGCAGACCGGGACAGGGGGAGTTCTATGGCTACACCTTC.

The chain is built from TRBV5-1 and TRBJ2-5, with 11 bases fitting TRBD2. Germline assignment: CDR1 SGHRS and CDR2 YFSETQ. V shed 7 bases and J 4 bases; nucleotides not matched to a gene: 6. CDR3 size: 14 residues. The CDR3 spells CASSDSGGAETQYF. CDR3 in DNA: TGCGCCAGCTCCGATAGCGGGGGGGCAGAGACCCAGTACTTC. Looking up the rest from reference TRBV5-1 and TRBJ2-5 gives the full variable domain: KAGVTQTPRYLIKTRGQQVTLSCSPISGHRSVSWYQQTPGQGLQFLFEYFSETQRNKGNFPGRFSGRQFSNSRSEMNVSTLELGDSALYLCASSDSGGAETQYFGPGTRLLVL.